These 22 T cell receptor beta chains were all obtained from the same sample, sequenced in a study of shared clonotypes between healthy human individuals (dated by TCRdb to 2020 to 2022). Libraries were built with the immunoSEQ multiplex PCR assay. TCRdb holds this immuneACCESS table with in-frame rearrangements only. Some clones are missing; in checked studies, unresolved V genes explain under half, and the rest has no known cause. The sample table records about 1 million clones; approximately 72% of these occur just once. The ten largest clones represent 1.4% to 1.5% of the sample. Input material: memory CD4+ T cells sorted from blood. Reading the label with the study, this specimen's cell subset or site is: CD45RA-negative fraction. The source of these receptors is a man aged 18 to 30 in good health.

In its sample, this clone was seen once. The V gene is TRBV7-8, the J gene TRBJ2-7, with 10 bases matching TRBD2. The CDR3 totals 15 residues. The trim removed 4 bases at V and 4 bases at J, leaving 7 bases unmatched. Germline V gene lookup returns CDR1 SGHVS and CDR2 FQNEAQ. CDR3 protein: CASSSQLAGSYEQYF. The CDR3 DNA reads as TGTGCCAGCAGCTCCCAACTAGCGGGGTCATACGAGCAGTACTTC.

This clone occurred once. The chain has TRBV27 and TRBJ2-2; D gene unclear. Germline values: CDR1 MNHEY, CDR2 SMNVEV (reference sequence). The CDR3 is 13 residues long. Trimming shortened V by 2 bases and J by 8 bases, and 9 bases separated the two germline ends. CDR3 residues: CASSLIGFGELFF. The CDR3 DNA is TGTGCCAGCAGTTTAATCGGTTTTGGGGAGCTGTTTTTT.

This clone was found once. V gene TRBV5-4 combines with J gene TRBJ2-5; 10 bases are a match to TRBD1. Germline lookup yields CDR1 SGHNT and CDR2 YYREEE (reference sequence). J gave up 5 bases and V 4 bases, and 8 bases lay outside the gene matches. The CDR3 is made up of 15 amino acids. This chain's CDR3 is CASSKGGQGLETQYF. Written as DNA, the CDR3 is TGTGCCAGCAGCAAGGGGGGACAGGGGCTGGAGACCCAGTACTTC.

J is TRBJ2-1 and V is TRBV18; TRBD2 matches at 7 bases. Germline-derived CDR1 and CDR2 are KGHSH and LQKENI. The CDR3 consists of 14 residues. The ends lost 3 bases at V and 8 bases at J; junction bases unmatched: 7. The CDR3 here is CASSPPPGRDEQFF. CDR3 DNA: TGTGCCAGCTCACCCCCTCCGGGGAGGGATGAGCAGTTCTTC. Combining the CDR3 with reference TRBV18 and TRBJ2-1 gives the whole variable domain NAGVMQNPRHLVRRRGQEARLRCSPMKGHSHVYWYRQLPEEGLKFMVYLQKENIIDESGMPKERFSAEFPKEGPSILRIQQVVRGDSAAYFCASSPPPGRDEQFFGPGTRLTVL.

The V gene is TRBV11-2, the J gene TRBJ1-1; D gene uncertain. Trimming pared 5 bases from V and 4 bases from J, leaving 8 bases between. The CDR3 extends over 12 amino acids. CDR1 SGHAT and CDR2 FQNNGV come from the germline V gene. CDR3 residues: CASSPRGTEAFF. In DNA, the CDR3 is TGTGCCAGCAGCCCCCGGGGCACTGAAGCTTTCTTT.

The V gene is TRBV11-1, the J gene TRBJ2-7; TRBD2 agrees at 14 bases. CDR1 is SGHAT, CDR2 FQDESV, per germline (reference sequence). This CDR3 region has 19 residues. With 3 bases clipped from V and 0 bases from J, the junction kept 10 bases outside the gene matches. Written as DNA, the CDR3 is TGTGCCAGCAGCTTGTTCCGGACTAGCGGGGGGATCAGCTCCTACGAGCAGTACTTC. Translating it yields CASSLFRTSGGISSYEQYF.

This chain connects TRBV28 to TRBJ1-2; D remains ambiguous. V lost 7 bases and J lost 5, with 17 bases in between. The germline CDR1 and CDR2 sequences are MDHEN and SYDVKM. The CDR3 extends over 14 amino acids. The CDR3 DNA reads TGTGCCAGCACCCTCCCCGGGTCGGTGTATGGCTACACCTTC. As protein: CASTLPGSVYGYTF.

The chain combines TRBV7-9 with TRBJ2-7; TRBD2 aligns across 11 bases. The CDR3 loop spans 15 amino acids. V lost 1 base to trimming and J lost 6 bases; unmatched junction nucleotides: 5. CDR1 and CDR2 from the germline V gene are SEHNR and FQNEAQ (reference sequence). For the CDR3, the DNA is TGTGCCAGCAGCTTAGGGCTAGCGGGGGGCAGCGAGCAGTACTTC. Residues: CASSLGLAGGSEQYF. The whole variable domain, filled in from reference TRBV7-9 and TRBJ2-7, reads DTGVSQNPRHKITKRGQNVTFRCDPISEHNRLYWYRQTLGQGPEFLTYFQNEAQLEKSRLLSDRFSAERPKGSFSTLEIQRTEQGDSAMYLCASSLGLAGGSEQYFGPGTRLTVT.

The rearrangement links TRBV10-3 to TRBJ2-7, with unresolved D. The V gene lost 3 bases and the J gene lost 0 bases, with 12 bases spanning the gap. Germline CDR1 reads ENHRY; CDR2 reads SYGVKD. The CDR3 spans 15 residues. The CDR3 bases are TGTGCCATCAGTGATTATGCGGCAGGCTCCTACGAGCAGTACTTC. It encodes CAISDYAAGSYEQYF.

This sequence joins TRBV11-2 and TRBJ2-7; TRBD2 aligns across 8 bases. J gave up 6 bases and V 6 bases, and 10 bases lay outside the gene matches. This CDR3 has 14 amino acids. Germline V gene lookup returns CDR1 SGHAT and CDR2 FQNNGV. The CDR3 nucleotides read TGTGCCAGCAGGCAAGGGCGGGGGGAGATCGAGCAGTACTTC. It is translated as CASRQGRGEIEQYF.

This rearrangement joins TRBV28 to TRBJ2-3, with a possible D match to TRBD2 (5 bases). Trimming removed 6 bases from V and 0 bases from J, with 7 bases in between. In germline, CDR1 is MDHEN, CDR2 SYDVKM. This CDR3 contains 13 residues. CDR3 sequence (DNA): TGTGCCAGCAGGGCGGGTAGCACAGATACGCAGTATTTT. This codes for CASRAGSTDTQYF.

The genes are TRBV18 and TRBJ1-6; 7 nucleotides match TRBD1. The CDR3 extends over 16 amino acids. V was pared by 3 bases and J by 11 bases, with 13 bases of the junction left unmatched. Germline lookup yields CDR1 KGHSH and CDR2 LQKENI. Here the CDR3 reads CASSPGDRAITPPLHF. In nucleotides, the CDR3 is TGTGCCAGCTCACCCGGCGACAGGGCCATTACGCCACCCCTCCACTTT.

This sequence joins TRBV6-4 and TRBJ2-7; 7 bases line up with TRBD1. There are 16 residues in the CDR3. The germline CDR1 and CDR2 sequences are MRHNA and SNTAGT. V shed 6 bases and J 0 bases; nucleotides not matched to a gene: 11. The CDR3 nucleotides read TGTGCCAGCAGCCGTAGGGGGCGTCTAAGCTCCTACGAGCAGTACTTC. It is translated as CASSRRGRLSSYEQYF.

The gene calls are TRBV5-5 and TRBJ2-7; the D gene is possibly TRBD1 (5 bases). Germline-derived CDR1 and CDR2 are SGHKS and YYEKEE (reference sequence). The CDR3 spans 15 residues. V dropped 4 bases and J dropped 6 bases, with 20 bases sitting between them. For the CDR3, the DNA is TGTGCCAGCAGCCTTGGGGATTTCAGGGAATCCGAGCAGTACTTC. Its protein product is CASSLGDFRESEQYF.

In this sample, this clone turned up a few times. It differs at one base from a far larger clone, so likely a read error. The CDR3 reads CASTRTGTYEQYF. The CDR3 DNA reads TGTGCCAGCACCCGGACAGGGACCTACGAGCAGTACTTC. The chain has TRBV6-5 and TRBJ2-7; 8 bases match TRBD1. J was trimmed by 2 bases and V by 7 bases; bases with no gene match: 4. The length of the CDR3 is 13 residues. The germline V gene encodes CDR1 MNHEY and CDR2 SVGAGI.

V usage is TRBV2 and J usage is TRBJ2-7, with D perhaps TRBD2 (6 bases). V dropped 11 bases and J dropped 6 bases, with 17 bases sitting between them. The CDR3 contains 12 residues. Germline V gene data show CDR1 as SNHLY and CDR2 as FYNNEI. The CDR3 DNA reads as TGTGCCTCCGGGGTTGTGGAGGGCGAGCAGTACTTC. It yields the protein CASGVVEGEQYF.

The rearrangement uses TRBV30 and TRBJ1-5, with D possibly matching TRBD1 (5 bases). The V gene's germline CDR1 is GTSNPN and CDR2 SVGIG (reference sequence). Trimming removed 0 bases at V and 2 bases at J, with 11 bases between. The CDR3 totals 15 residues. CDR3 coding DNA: TGTGCCTGGAGTGTAGGGCGGGGGGGCAATCAGCCCCAGCATTTT. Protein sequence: CAWSVGRGGNQPQHF.

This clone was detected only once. This CDR3 reads CASSRDGTQTYGYTF. CDR3 nucleotides: TGTGCCAGTAGTAGGGACGGAACCCAAACCTATGGCTACACCTTC. This chain connects TRBV19 to TRBJ1-2, with TRBD1 as a possible D gene (5 bases). CDR1 is LNHDA and CDR2 is SQIVND in the germline V gene (reference sequence). The CDR3 has 15 residues. V was cut by 4 bases and J by 4 bases, with 16 bases left in between.

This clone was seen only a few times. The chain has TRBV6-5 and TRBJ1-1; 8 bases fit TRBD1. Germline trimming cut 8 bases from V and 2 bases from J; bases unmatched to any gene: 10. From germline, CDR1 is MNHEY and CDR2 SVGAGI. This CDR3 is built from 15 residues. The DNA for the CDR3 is TGTGCCAGCGGGACAGGTGCGCCGGCAAACACTGAAGCTTTCTTT. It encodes CASGTGAPANTEAFF.

The chain's CDR3 is CASSPDSTTGELFF. Written as DNA, the CDR3 is TGTGCCAGCAGCCCCGACTCAACGACCGGGGAGCTGTTTTTT. This chain links TRBV5-6 with TRBJ2-2; D remains unclear. Trimming took off 4 bases at V and 5 bases at J, with 12 bases between the two ends. The germline gives CDR1 SGHDT, CDR2 YYEEEE. The CDR3 is 14 amino acids.

CDR3 DNA: TGCGCCAGCAGCCTGACAGCTAACTATGGCTACACCTTC. The encoded protein is CASSLTANYGYTF. The rearrangement uses TRBV5-1 and TRBJ1-2; maybe TRBD1 (5 bases). The CDR3 runs 13 residues. Deletions cut 4 bases from V and 0 bases from J, with 7 bases between. CDR1 is SGHRS and CDR2 is YFSETQ in the germline V gene.

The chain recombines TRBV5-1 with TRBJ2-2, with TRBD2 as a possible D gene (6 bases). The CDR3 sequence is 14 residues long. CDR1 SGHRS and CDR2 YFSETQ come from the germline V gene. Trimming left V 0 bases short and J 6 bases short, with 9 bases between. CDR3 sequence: CASSLDGGPGELFF. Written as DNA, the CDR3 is TGCGCCAGCAGCTTGGACGGGGGTCCCGGGGAGCTGTTTTTT.